Included here is one TCR beta chain sequence, with context. The source of the sample is a study of cytomegalovirus exposure and HLA in healthy donors. PCR involved 60 Vbeta and 13 Jbeta primers. Clones were sequenced by immunoSEQ multiplex PCR, and TCRdb holds only the in-frame ones, with some missing. The sample lists 200,000 to 250,000 clones, 75% to 85% occurring once. Trimming took 9 bases from V and 0 from J, leaving 23 bases between them. The CDR3 sequence is 17 residues long. From germline, CDR1 is MNHEY and CDR2 SMNVEV (reference sequence). Each of the donors was a healthy bone marrow donor. This receptor was identified in an older woman in good health and CMV-seropositive. The chain combines TRBV27 with TRBJ2-5, with a tentative D call TRBD1 (5 bases). What was sequenced was PBMCs. The CDR3 DNA reads as TGTGCCAGTCATTCGGCTTCGCAGGGCTTGCACCAAGAGACCCAGTACTTC. It encodes CASHSASQGLHQETQYF.